The subject of this entry is one TCR beta chain. What it binds is not known. These data belong to a study of cytomegalovirus exposure and HLA in healthy donors. Study results and caveats: Many donors carried some public TCRs, although rarity characterized most TCR sequences. TCR beta V- and J-gene trimming, according to a later analysis, was linked to a missense DCLRE1C variant.

The PCR had 60 Vbeta and 13 Jbeta primers. Profiling relied on immunoSEQ multiplex PCR, and the TCRdb table lists in-frame clones only, not all of them. The repertoire holds about 90,000 clones, with less than 85% as singletons. This clonotype originated in a woman aged 60-70 years in good health and CMV-seropositive. Sequenced material: PBMCs.

The CDR3 region is CSDLGPGGYTF. As DNA, the CDR3 is TGCAGCGATCTTGGTCCCGGTGGCTACACCTTC. This chain connects TRBV29-1 to TRBJ1-2; no firm D call. In germline, CDR1 is SQVTM, CDR2 ANQGSEA. The CDR3 contains 11 residues. Between the trimmed V and J ends, which lost 7 bases and 7 bases, there was a span of 13 bases.